Below are 3 T cell receptor beta chains sequenced from a single sample in a study of T cells in localized non-small cell lung cancer. Here immunoSEQ multiplex PCR was the method, and the copy in TCRdb shows in-frame clones only, minus some. The sample contains some 1,600 clones, 20% to 25% of which appear only once. The sample here was lung tumor tissue, taken before any cancer treatment. These receptors all stem from a female donor at least 60 years old with stage II lung adenocarcinoma.

This clone has more than one count but fewer than ten. The V and J genes are TRBV11-3 and TRBJ2-1, with D possibly TRBD1 on 6 matching bases. Germline V gene data show CDR1 as SGHNT and CDR2 as YENEEA. CDR3 length: 16 amino acids. V was clipped by 4 bases and J by 4 bases, with 17 bases between them. The CDR3 reads CASSSLDSSYYNEQFF. The CDR3 DNA reads as TGTGCCAGCAGCTCCCTGGACAGCAGTTATTACAATGAGCAGTTCTTC.

The chain joins TRBV28 to TRBJ2-1; 13 bases agree with TRBD2. The J segment lost 6 bases and the V segment lost 2 bases, leaving 1 base of the junction unmatched. Per germline, CDR1 MDHEN and CDR2 SYDVKM. This CDR3 has 15 residues. The CDR3, as DNA: TGTGCCAGCAGTTTAAGGACTAGCGGGGGCAATGAGCAGTTCTTC. Protein product: CASSLRTSGGNEQFF.

The chain couples TRBV15 to TRBJ2-2, with unresolved D. Germline V gene data show CDR1 as LNHNV and CDR2 as YYDKDF (reference sequence). The CDR3 contains 14 residues. Between the trimmed V and J ends, which lost 4 bases and 0 bases, there was a span of 6 bases. CDR3 in amino acids: CATSMTANTGELFF. The CDR3 coding sequence is TGTGCCACCAGCATGACCGCGAACACCGGGGAGCTGTTTTTT.